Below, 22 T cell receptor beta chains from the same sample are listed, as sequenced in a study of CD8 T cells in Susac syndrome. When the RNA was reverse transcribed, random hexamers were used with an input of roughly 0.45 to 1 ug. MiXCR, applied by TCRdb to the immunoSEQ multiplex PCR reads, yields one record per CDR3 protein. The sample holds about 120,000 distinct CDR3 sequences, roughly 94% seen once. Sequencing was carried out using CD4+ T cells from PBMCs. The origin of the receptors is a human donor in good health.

The CDR3 reads CASKGLAGGIQETQYF. The DNA for the CDR3 is TGCGCCAGCAAAGGACTAGCGGGAGGTATACAAGAGACCCAGTACTTC. V gene TRBV5-1 combines with J gene TRBJ2-5, with 14 nucleotides matching TRBD2. V lost 6 bases and J lost 2; bases outside the gene matches: 6. The germline gives CDR1 SGHRS, CDR2 YFSETQ. CDR3 size: 16 residues.

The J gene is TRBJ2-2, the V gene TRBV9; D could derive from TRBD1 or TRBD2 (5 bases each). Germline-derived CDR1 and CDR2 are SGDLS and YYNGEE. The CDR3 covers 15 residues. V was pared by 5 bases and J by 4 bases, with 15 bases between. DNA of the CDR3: TGTGCCAGCAGGAGGGGAGCTTCGGGCACCGGGGAGCTGTTTTTT. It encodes CASRRGASGTGELFF.

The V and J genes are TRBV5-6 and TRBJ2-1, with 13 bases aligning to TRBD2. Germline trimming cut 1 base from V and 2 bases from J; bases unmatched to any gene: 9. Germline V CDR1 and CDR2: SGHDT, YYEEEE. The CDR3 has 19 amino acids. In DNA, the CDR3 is TGTGCCAGCAGCTTGATCATTGGACTAGCGGGAGTAACCTACAATGAGCAGTTCTTC. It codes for CASSLIIGLAGVTYNEQFF.

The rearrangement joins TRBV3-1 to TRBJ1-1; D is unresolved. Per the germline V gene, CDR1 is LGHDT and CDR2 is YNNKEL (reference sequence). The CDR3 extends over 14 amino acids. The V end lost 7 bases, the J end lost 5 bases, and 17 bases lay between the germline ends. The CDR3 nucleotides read TGTGCCAGCAACCTATCGCCTACACAAACTGAAGCTTTCTTT. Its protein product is CASNLSPTQTEAFF.

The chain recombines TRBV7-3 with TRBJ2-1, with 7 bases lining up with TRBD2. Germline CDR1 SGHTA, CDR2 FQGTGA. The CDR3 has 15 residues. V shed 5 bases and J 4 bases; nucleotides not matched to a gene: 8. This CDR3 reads CASSPRLAGYNEQFF. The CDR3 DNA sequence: TGTGCCAGCAGCCCCAGACTAGCTGGTTACAATGAGCAGTTCTTC.

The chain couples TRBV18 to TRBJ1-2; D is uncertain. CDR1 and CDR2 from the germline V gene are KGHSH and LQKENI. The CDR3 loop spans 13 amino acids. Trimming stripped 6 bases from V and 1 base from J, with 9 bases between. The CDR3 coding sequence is TGTGCCAGCTCCCCCAGTAATAACTATGGCTACACCTTC. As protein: CASSPSNNYGYTF.

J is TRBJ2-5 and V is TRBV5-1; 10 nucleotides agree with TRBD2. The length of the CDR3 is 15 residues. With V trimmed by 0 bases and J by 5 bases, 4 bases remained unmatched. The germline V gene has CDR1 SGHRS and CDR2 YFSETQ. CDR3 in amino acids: CASSLVLAGAETQYF. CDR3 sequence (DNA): TGCGCCAGCAGCTTGGTCCTAGCGGGAGCGGAGACCCAGTACTTC.

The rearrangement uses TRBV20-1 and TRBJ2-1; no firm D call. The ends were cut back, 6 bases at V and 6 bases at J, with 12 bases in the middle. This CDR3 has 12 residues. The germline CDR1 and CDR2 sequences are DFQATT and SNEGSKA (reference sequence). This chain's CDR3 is CSAPDSTNEQFF. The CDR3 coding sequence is TGCAGTGCCCCCGATTCCACCAATGAGCAGTTCTTC.

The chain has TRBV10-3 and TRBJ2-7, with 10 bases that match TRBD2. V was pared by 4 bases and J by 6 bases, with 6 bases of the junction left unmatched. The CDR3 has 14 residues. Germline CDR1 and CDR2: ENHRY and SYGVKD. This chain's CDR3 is CAISVTSGPGEQYF. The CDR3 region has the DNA TGTGCCATCAGTGTGACTAGCGGGCCCGGCGAGCAGTACTTC.

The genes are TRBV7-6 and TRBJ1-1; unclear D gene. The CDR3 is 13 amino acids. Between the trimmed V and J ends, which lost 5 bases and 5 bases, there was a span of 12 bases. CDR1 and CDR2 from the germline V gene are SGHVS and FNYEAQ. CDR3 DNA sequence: TGTGCCAGCAGCCCAAATCCTGGGACTGAAGCTTTCTTT. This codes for CASSPNPGTEAFF.

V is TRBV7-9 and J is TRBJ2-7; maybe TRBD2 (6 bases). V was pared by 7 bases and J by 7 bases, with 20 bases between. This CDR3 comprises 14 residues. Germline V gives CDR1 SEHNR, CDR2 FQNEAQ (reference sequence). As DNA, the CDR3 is TGTGCCAGCACCCAGTCCCCCGGGGGAAGAGAGCAGTACTTC. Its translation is CASTQSPGGREQYF. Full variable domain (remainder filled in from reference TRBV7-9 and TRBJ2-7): DTGVSQNPRHKITKRGQNVTFRCDPISEHNRLYWYRQTLGQGPEFLTYFQNEAQLEKSRLLSDRFSAERPKGSFSTLEIQRTEQGDSAMYLCASTQSPGGREQYFGPGTRLTVT.

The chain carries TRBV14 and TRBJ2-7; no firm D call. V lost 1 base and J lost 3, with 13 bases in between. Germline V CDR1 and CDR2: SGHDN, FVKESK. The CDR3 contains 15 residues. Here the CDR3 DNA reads TGTGCCAGCAGCCAAGGATTCCTAACTAACTACGAGCAGTACTTC. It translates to CASSQGFLTNYEQYF.

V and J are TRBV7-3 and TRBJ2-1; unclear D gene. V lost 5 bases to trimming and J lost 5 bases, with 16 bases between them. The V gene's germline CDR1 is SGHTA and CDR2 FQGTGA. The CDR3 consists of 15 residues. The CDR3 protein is CASSPDLGRNNEQFF. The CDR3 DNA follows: TGTGCCAGCAGCCCGGACCTGGGCAGAAACAATGAGCAGTTCTTC.

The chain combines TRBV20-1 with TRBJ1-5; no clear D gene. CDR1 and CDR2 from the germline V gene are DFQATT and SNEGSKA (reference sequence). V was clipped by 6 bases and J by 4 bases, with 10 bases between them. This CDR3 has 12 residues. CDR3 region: CSAARENQPQHF. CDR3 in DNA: TGCAGTGCCGCTAGGGAAAATCAGCCCCAGCATTTT.

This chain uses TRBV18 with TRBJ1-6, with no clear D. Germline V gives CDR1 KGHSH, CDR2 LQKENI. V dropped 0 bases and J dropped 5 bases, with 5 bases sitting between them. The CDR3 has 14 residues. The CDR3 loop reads CASSPPGHNSPLHF. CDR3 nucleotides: TGTGCCAGCTCACCACCGGGCCATAATTCACCCCTCCACTTT.

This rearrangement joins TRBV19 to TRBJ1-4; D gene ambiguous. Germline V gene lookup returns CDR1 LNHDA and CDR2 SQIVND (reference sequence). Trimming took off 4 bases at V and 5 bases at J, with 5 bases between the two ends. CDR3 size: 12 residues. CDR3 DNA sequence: TGTGCCAGTAGTAAATTAAATGAAAAACTGTTTTTT. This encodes CASSKLNEKLFF.

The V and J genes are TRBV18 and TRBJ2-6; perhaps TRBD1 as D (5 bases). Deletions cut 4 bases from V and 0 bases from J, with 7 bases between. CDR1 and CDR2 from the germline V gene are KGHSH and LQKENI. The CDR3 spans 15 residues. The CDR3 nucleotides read TGTGCCAGCTCACGGGGCAGCTCTGGGGCCAACGTCCTGACTTTC. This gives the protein CASSRGSSGANVLTF.

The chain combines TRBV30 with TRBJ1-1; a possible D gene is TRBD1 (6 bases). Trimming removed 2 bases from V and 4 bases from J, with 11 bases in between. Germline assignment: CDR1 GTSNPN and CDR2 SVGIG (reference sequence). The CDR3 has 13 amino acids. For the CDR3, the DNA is TGTGCCTGGAGTACAGGGTTGGGCACTGAAGCTTTCTTT. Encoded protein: CAWSTGLGTEAFF.

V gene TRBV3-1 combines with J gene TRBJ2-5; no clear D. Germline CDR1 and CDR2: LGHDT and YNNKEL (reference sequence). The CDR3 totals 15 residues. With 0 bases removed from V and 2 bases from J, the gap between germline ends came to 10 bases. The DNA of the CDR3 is TGTGCCAGCAGCCAAGATATTGGGCAGCAAGAGACCCAGTACTTC. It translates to CASSQDIGQQETQYF.

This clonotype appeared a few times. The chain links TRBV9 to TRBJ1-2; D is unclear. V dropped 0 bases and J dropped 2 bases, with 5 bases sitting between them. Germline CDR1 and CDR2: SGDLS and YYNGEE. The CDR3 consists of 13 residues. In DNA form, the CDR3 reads TGTGCCAGCAGCGTAGGCGAAAACTATGGCTACACCTTC. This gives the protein CASSVGENYGYTF.

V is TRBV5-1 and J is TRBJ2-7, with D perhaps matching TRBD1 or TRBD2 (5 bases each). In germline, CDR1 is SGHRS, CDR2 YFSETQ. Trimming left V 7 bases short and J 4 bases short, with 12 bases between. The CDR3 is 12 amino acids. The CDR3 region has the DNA TGCGCCAGCGGGGACGACGGGTACGAGCAGTACTTC. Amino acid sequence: CASGDDGYEQYF.

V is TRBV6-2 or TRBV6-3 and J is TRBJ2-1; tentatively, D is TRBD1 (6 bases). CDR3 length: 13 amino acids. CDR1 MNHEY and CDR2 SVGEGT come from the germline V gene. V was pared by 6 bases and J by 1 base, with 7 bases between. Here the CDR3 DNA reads TGTGCCAGCAGACAGGGATCCTACAATGAGCAGTTCTTC. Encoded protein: CASRQGSYNEQFF.